The 22 T cell receptor beta chains below all came from one sample that was sequenced in a study of blood T cells in healthy people across ages. Together with a sample-barcoded 5' primer, a J-beta primer mix was included in a second PCR lasting about 7 to 11 cycles. Via MiXCR, TCRdb re-called the 5' RACE reads, giving one row per CDR3 protein. Of 550,000 to 700,000 distinct CDR3 sequences in the sample, 25% to 30% were seen once. Input material: blood. The receptors stem from a woman in her 70s in good health.

V usage is TRBV20-1 and J usage is TRBJ2-5, with a possible D match to TRBD1 (5 bases). This CDR3 has 15 amino acids. Trimming stripped 2 bases from V and 5 bases from J, with 18 bases between. The germline CDR1 and CDR2 sequences are DFQATT and SNEGSKA (reference sequence). CDR3 DNA: TGCAGTGCTAGACCCCTAGGGGCAGGATCGGAGACCCAGTACTTC. Protein sequence: CSARPLGAGSETQYF.

This clonotype was counted only a few times. The gene calls are TRBV11-3 and TRBJ1-1; D possibly corresponds to TRBD1 (6 bases). Germline assignment: CDR1 SGHNT and CDR2 YENEEA. Trimming stripped 0 bases from V and 3 bases from J, with 8 bases between. This CDR3 is built from 14 residues. CDR3: CASSLEGADTEAFF. The CDR3 DNA reads as TGTGCCAGCAGCTTAGAGGGGGCAGACACTGAAGCTTTCTTT.

This clonotype was recorded a few times. The V call is TRBV29-1, the J call TRBJ1-1; 8 bases line up with TRBD1. The CDR3 contains 14 residues. Germline V gene data show CDR1 as SQVTM and CDR2 as ANQGSEA. Unmatched junction bases numbered 9, after V lost 4 bases and J lost 5 bases. CDR3 sequence: CSVVWGRGQTEAFF. CDR3 in DNA: TGCAGCGTTGTATGGGGCAGGGGGCAAACTGAAGCTTTCTTT. The full variable domain, rest sourced from reference TRBV29-1 and TRBJ1-1, is SAVISQKPSRDICQRGTSLTIQCQVDSQVTMMFWYRQQPGQSLTLIATANQGSEATYESGFVIDKFPISRPNLTFSTLTVSNMSPEDSSIYLCSVVWGRGQTEAFFGQGTRLTVV.

This clonotype turned up a few times. The chain couples TRBV12-3 or TRBV12-4 to TRBJ2-3, with 9 bases that match TRBD2. V trimming: 3 bases; J trimming: 1 base; junction bases outside the gene matches: 5. The CDR3 runs to 16 residues. The DNA for the CDR3 is TGTGCCAGCAGTTTTCCCAGCGGGGGGCGCACAGATACGCAGTATTTT. This encodes CASSFPSGGRTDTQYF.

This clonotype was observed a few times. The V gene is TRBV9, the J gene TRBJ1-1; D is uncertain. CDR1 is SGDLS and CDR2 is YYNGEE in the germline V gene. V was trimmed by 0 bases and J by 3 bases, leaving 12 bases between them. There are 15 residues in the CDR3. The CDR3 bases are TGTGCCAGCAGCGTAGTTTCACGGAGGGACACTGAAGCTTTCTTT. It translates to CASSVVSRRDTEAFF.

The chain links TRBV24-1 to TRBJ2-3, with 8 bases lining up with TRBD2. J lost 2 bases, V lost 5 bases, and 14 bases had no gene match. This CDR3 has 18 residues. Germline V lookup: CDR1 KGHDR, CDR2 SFDVKD. For the CDR3, the DNA is TGTGCCACCAGTGCCCCAGGGACTAGGGGAGGGGCCACAGATACGCAGTATTTT. It is translated as CATSAPGTRGGATDTQYF.

As regards this clonotype: Here the CDR3 omits its conserved ending phenylalanine or tryptophan, so a read error is the likely source. The J gene is TRBJ1-5, the V gene TRBV10-3; TRBD1 might be the D (5 bases). V was cut by 4 bases and J by 4 bases, with 8 bases left in between. The CDR3 totals 13 residues. CDR1 is ENHRY and CDR2 is SYGVKD in the germline V gene. CDR3 sequence reads: CAISAAGNQPQHL. CDR3 nucleotide sequence: TGTGCCATCAGTGCTGCAGGGAATCAGCCCCAGCATCTT.

The chain combines TRBV4-1 with TRBJ2-7; D unresolved. The CDR3 contains 14 residues. Germline V CDR1 and CDR2: MGHRA, YSYEKL. V was clipped by 0 bases and J by 3 bases, with 9 bases between them. CDR3 in amino acids: CASSQESQDYEQYF. The CDR3 region has the DNA TGCGCCAGCAGCCAAGAGAGTCAAGACTACGAGCAGTACTTC.

This clonotype showed up just a few times. The genes are TRBV20-1 and TRBJ1-1; D call uncertain. Germline CDR1 and CDR2: DFQATT and SNEGSKA (reference sequence). Trimming stripped 6 bases from V and 3 bases from J, with 17 bases between. CDR3 size: 14 residues. The chain's CDR3 is CSAKKGGGDTEAFF. As DNA, the CDR3 is TGCAGTGCGAAAAAAGGAGGTGGGGACACTGAAGCTTTCTTT.

Regarding this clonotype: Relative to the germline gene, one junction end is altered; a read error may explain this. The V and J genes are TRBV3-1 and TRBJ2-5, with D perhaps matching TRBD2 (5 bases). This CDR3 is 16 amino acids long. The germline V gene encodes CDR1 LGHDT and CDR2 YNNKEL (reference sequence). The CDR3: CASSPSIAYEQETRYF. CDR3 DNA sequence: TGTGCCAGCAGCCCGTCCATAGCGTACGAACAAGAGACCCGGTACTTC.

The chain carries TRBV20-1 and TRBJ1-3; a weak D match, TRBD1 (5 bases). The CDR3 loop spans 16 amino acids. The V gene's germline CDR1 is DFQATT and CDR2 SNEGSKA (reference sequence). V lost 0 bases and J 0 bases, leaving 12 bases between the germline ends. The CDR3: CSARDERGSSGNTIYF. The CDR3 bases are TGCAGTGCTAGAGATGAAAGGGGATCCTCTGGAAACACCATATATTTT.

The sample holds a few counts of this clonotype. V and J are TRBV7-3 and TRBJ1-1; D gene ambiguous. The CDR3 length is 15 residues. Germline lookup yields CDR1 SGHTA and CDR2 FQGTGA. V was clipped by 5 bases and J by 2 bases, with 15 bases between them. The CDR3 is CASSLLRARNTEAFF. The CDR3 DNA reads TGTGCCAGCAGCCTACTCCGGGCGCGAAACACTGAAGCTTTCTTT.

This clonotype was counted only a few times. The J gene is TRBJ1-2, the V gene TRBV10-3; tentatively, D is TRBD1 (6 bases). Germline-derived CDR1 and CDR2 are ENHRY and SYGVKD. This CDR3 spans 13 amino acids. V dropped 4 bases and J dropped 4 bases, with 10 bases sitting between them. The CDR3 sequence: CAISAGQIYGYTF. CDR3 nucleotide sequence: TGTGCCATCAGTGCTGGACAGATCTATGGCTACACCTTC.

In this sample, this clonotype turned up a few times. The chain is built from TRBV6-2 or TRBV6-3 and TRBJ2-5, with a weak D call TRBD2 (6 bases). CDR1 and CDR2 (germline): MNHEY, SVGEGT. V lost 5 bases and J lost 4, with 11 bases in between. The CDR3 is made up of 13 amino acids. For the CDR3, the DNA is TGTGCCAGCAGTCACGACGGGGGAGAGACCCAGTACTTC. Translated: CASSHDGGETQYF.

In this sample, this clonotype turned up a few times. The gene calls are TRBV6-5 and TRBJ2-5; D unclear. This CDR3 has 13 residues. The germline CDR1 and CDR2 sequences are MNHEY and SVGAGI. The V and J ends lost 7 bases and 6 bases respectively, with 15 bases between them. The CDR3 sequence: CASTSPGVKTQYF. DNA for the CDR3: TGTGCCAGCACCTCCCCCGGAGTAAAGACCCAGTACTTC.

There are a few counts of this clonotype. The chain is built from TRBV20-1 and TRBJ2-5; no clear D. Germline V gives CDR1 DFQATT, CDR2 SNEGSKA (reference sequence). This CDR3 is built from 12 residues. Trimming stripped 4 bases from V and 0 bases from J, with 6 bases between. CDR3 region: CSANHDQETQYF. CDR3 DNA sequence: TGCAGTGCTAATCACGACCAAGAGACCCAGTACTTC.

V is TRBV7-2 and J is TRBJ2-5; 8 nucleotides match TRBD1. The CDR3 has 18 amino acids. V lost 5 bases, J lost 2 bases, and 16 bases stayed unmatched. The V gene's germline CDR1 is SGHTA and CDR2 FQGNSA. The CDR3 DNA reads TGTGCCAGCAGCCGTTGGTCCGTGGGGACAGGACAACAAGAGACCCAGTACTTC. Translation gives CASSRWSVGTGQQETQYF.

This clonotype was seen only a few times. J is TRBJ1-4 and V is TRBV4-3; D call uncertain. Germline V lookup: CDR1 LGHNA, CDR2 YSLEER. The length of the CDR3 is 18 residues. Trimming shortened V by 0 bases and J by 0 bases, and 14 bases separated the two germline ends. The CDR3 DNA reads as TGCGCCAGCAGCCAAGAGGGAGGCCCATATGCAACTAATGAAAAACTGTTTTTT. It encodes CASSQEGGPYATNEKLFF.

V gene TRBV18 combines with J gene TRBJ2-1; D not resolved. V was cut by 4 bases and J by 5 bases, with 9 bases left in between. CDR3 length equals 13 residues. CDR1 KGHSH and CDR2 LQKENI come from the germline V gene. The CDR3 nucleotides are TGTGCCAGCTCACAAGTGGCAAACAATGAGCAGTTCTTC. Translating gives CASSQVANNEQFF.

This clonotype appeared a few times. The chain employs TRBV5-1 and TRBJ2-5; D is undetermined. Germline CDR1 SGHRS, CDR2 YFSETQ. Trimming removed 2 bases from V and 0 bases from J, with 5 bases in between. The CDR3 is 13 amino acids. CDR3 residues: CASSFDNQETQYF. Here the CDR3 DNA reads TGCGCCAGCAGCTTCGACAACCAAGAGACCCAGTACTTC.

The chain has TRBV7-2 and TRBJ2-5; TRBD1 agrees at 9 bases. V gave up 0 bases and J gave up 5 bases; unmatched junction bases: 7. This CDR3 has 16 residues. The V gene's germline CDR1 is SGHTA and CDR2 FQGNSA. The CDR3 nucleotides are TGTGCCAGCAGCTTAGCCGGACAGGGGTTAGGGGAGACCCAGTACTTC. Encoded protein: CASSLAGQGLGETQYF.

This clonotype was counted between two and nine times. The rearrangement joins TRBV10-3 to TRBJ2-4; 14 nucleotides agree with TRBD2. The junction had 3 bases not matched to a gene; V was cut back by 0 bases and J by 5 bases. Germline V gives CDR1 ENHRY, CDR2 SYGVKD. The CDR3 loop spans 17 amino acids. In DNA form, the CDR3 reads TGTGCCATCAGTGAGTCCCGACTAGCGGGGGGGGAAAACATTCAGTACTTC. Amino acid sequence: CAISESRLAGGENIQYF.